Given below is one T cell receptor beta chain in context. The antigen remains undetermined. The CDR3 has 15 amino acids. Germline loops: CDR1 LGHNA, CDR2 YNFKEQ. Trimming cost V 2 bases and J 1 base; bases outside gene matches: 2. This sample was taken from a study of T cell responses to AZD1222 COVID-19 vaccine. Study context: Some second doses came at about 4 weeks and others at about 12 weeks; these were pooled. Findings and limits, study-wide: Sampling captured repertoires only after the peak T cell response. Spike-wide vaccine-associated CD4 TCRs dominated at 160-218 and 743-854. Most donors were white British and more were female, and clonal diversity was possibly underestimated.

Profiled with immunoSEQ multiplex PCR; TCRdb holds only in-frame clones, not every one. Of about 30,000 clones listed, roughly nine tenths were seen once; the top ten hold 45%. The sample here was peripheral blood, taken on day 0 of AZD1222 vaccination. The clonotype was recovered from an adult in good health. V usage is TRBV4-2 and J usage is TRBJ2-7; 10 nucleotides match TRBD1. This CDR3 is CASSQPDRGSYEQYF. In DNA form, the CDR3 reads TGTGCCAGCAGCCAACCGGACAGGGGGTCCTACGAGCAGTACTTC.